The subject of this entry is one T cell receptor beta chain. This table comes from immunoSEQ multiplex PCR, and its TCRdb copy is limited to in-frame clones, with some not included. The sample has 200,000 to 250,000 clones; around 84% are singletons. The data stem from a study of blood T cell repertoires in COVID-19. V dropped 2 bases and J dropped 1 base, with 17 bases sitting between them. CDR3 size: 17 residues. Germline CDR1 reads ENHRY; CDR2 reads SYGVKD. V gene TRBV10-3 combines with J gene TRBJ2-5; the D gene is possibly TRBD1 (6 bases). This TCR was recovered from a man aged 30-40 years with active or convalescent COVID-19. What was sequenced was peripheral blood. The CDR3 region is CAISEIRGRGRQETQYF. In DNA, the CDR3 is TGTGCCATCAGTGAGATCAGGGGACGGGGCCGCCAAGAGACCCAGTACTTC.